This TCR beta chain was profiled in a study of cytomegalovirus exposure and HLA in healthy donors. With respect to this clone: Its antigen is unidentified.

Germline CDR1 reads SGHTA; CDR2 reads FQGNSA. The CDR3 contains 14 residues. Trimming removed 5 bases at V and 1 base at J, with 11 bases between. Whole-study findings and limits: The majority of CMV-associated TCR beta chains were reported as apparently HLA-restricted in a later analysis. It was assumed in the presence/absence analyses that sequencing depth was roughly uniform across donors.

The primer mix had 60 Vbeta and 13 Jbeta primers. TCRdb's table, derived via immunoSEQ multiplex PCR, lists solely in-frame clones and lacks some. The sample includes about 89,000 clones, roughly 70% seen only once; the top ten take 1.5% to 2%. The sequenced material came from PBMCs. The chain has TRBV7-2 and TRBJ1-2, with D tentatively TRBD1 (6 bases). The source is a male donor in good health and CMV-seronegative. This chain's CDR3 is CASSPRQVNYGYTF. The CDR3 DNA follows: TGTGCCAGCAGCCCCCGACAGGTTAACTATGGCTACACCTTC.